This TCR beta chain was obtained from a study of beta chain features in type 1 diabetes. About the study: There were 95 million to 110 million sorted cells examined across all samples.

This clone was found a few times. Other DNA sequences in the same sample also yield this CDR3. Germline trimming cut 8 bases from V and 0 bases from J; bases unmatched to any gene: 5. This CDR3 is built from 14 residues. Germline V gene lookup returns CDR1 MDHEN and CDR2 SYDVKM. Expressed TCRB transcripts were sequenced because the isolated RNA had all been reverse transcribed beforehand. This table comes from immunoSEQ multiplex PCR, and its TCRdb copy is limited to in-frame clones, with some not included. The sample holds approximately 380,000 clones, around 16% seen once. The chain carries TRBV28 and TRBJ2-7; 9 bases match TRBD2. What was sequenced was naive CD4+ T cells from blood. The TCR sequence derives from a woman aged 18-29 years in good health. In nucleotides, the CDR3 is TGTGCCAGCCGCCTTAGCGGGAGCTCCTACGAGCAGTACTTC. It is translated as CASRLSGSSYEQYF.